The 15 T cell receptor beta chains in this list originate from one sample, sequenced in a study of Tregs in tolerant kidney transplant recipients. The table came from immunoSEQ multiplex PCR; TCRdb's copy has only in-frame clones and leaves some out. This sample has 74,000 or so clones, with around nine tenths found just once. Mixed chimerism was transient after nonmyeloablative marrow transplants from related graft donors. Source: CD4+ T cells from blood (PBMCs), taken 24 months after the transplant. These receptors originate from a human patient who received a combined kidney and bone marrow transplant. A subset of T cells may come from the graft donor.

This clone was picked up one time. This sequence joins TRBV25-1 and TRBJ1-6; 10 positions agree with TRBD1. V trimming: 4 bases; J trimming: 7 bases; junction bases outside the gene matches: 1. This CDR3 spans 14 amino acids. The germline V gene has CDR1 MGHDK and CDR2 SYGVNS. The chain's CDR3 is CASSGTGGNSPLHF. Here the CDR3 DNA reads TGTGCCAGCAGTGGGACAGGGGGAAATTCACCCCTCCACTTT.

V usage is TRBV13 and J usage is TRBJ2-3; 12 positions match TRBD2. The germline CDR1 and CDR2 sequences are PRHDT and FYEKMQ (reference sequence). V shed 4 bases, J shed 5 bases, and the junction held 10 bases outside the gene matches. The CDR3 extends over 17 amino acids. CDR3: CASSSGLAGGPGDTQYF. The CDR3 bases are TGTGCCAGCAGCTCCGGGCTAGCGGGGGGGCCGGGAGATACGCAGTATTTT. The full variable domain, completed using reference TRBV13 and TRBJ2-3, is AAGVIQSPRHLIKEKRETATLKCYPIPRHDTVYWYQQGPGQDPQFLISFYEKMQSDKGSIPDRFSAQQFSDYHSELNMSSLELGDSALYFCASSSGLAGGPGDTQYFGPGTRLTVL.

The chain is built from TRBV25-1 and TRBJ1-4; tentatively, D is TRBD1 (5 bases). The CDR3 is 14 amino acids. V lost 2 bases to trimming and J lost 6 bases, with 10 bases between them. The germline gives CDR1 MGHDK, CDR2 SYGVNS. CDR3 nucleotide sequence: TGTGCCAGCAGTGAACGCGGGGGGGATGAAAAACTGTTTTTT. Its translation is CASSERGGDEKLFF. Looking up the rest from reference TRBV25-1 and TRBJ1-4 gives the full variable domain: EADIYQTPRYLVIGTGKKITLECSQTMGHDKMYWYQQDPGMELHLIHYSYGVNSTEKGDLSSESTVSRIRTEHFPLTLESARPSHTSQYLCASSERGGDEKLFFGSGTQLSVL.

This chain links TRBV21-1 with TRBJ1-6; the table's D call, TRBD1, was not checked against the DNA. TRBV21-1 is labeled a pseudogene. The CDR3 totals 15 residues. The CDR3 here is CASSKAHRNNSPLHF. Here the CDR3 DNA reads TGTGCCAGCAGCAAAGCGCACAGGAATAATTCACCCCTCCACTTT.

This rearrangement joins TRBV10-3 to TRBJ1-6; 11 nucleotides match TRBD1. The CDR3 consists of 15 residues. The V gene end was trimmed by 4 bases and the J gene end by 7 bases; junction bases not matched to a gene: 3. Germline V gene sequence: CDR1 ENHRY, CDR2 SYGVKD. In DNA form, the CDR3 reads TGTGCCATCAGTGCGGGGACAGGGGGGAATTCACCCCTCCACTTT. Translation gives CAISAGTGGNSPLHF.

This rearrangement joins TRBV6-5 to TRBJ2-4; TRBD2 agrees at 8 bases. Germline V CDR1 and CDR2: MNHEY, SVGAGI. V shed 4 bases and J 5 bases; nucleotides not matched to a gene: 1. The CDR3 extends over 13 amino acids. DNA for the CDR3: TGTGCCAGCAGTTCACTAGCGGAAAACATTCAGTACTTC. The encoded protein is CASSSLAENIQYF.

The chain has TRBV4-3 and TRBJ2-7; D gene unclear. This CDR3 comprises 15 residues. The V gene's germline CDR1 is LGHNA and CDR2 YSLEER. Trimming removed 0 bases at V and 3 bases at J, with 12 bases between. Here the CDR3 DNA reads TGCGCCAGCAGCCAAGAAGCGCTCGGGTACTACGAGCAGTACTTC. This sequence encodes CASSQEALGYYEQYF.

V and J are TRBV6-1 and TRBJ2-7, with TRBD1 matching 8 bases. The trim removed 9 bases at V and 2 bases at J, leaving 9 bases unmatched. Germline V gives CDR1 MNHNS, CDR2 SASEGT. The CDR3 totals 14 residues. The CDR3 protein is CASTGQGLPYEQYF. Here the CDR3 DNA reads TGTGCCAGTACAGGACAGGGCCTACCCTACGAGCAGTACTTC.

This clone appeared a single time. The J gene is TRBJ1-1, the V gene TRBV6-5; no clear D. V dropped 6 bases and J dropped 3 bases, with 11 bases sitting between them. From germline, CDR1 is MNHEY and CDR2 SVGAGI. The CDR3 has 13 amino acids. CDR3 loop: CASSDSGYTEAFF. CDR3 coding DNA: TGTGCCAGCAGCGACTCGGGGTACACTGAAGCTTTCTTT.

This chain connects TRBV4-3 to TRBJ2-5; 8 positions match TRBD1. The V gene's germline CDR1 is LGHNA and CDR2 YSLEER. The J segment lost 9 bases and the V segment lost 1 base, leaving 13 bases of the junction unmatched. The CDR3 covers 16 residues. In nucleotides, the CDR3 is TGCGCCAGCAGCCAAGGTCCGGGACAGGAACCCGAACCCCAGTACTTC. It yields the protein CASSQGPGQEPEPQYF.

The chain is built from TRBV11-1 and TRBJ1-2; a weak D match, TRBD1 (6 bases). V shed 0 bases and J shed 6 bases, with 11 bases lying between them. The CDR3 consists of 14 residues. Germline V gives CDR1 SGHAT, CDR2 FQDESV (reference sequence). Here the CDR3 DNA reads TGTGCCAGCAGCTTAGCATCAGGGGCCGATGGCTACACCTTC. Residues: CASSLASGADGYTF.

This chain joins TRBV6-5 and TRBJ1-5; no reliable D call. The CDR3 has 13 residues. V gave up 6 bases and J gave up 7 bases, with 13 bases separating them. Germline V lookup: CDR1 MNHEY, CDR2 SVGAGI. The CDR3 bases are TGTGCCAGCAGAGGGCAAGGGAGCCAGCCCCAGCATTTT. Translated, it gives CASRGQGSQPQHF.

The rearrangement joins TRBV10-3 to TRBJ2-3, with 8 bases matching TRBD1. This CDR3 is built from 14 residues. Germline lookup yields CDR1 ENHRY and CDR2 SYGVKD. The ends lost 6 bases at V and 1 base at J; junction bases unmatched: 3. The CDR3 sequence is CAISPGQGTDTQYF. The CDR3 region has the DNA TGTGCCATCAGCCCGGGACAGGGCACAGATACGCAGTATTTT.

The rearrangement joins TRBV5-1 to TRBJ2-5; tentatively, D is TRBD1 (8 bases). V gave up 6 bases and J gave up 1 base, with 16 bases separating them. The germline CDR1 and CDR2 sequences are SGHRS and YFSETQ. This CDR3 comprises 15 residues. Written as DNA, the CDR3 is TGCGCCAGCACCCAGAACAGGGGGGGCCAAGAGACCCAGTACTTC. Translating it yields CASTQNRGGQETQYF. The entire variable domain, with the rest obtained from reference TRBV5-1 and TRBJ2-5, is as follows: KAGVTQTPRYLIKTRGQQVTLSCSPISGHRSVSWYQQTPGQGLQFLFEYFSETQRNKGNFPGRFSGRQFSNSRSEMNVSTLELGDSALYLCASTQNRGGQETQYFGPGTRLLVL.

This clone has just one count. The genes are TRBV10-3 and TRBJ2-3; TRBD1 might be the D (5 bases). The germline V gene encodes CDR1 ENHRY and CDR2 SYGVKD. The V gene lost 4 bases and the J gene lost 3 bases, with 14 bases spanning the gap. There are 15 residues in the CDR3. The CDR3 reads CAISAAGRGTDTQYF. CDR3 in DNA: TGTGCCATCAGTGCGGCAGGGCGCGGTACAGATACGCAGTATTTT.